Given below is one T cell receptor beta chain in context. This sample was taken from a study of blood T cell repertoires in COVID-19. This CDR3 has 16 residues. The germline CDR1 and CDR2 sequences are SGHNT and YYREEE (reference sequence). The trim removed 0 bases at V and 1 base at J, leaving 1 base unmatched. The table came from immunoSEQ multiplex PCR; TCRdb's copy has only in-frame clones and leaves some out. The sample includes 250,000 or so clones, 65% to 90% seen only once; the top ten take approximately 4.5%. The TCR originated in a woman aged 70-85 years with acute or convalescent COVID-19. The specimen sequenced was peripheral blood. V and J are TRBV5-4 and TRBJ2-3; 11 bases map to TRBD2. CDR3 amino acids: CASSLALAGGTDTQYF. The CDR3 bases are TGTGCCAGCAGCTTGGCACTAGCGGGGGGCACAGATACGCAGTATTTT.